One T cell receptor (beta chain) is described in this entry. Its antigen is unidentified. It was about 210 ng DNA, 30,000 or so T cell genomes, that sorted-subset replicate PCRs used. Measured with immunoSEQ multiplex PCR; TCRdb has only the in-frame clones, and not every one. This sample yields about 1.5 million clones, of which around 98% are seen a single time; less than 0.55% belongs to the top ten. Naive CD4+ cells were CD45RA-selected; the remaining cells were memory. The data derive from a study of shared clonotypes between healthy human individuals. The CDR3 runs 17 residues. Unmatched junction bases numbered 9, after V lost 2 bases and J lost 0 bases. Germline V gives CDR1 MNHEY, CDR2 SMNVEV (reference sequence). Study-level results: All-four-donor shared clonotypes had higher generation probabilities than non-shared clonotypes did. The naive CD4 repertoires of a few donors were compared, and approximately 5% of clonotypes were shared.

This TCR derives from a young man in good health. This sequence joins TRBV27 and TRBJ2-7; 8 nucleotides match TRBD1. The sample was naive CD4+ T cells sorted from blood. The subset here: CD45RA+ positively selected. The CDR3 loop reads CASSLGARGPPSYEQYF. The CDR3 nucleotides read TGTGCCAGCAGTTTAGGTGCCAGGGGGCCTCCCTCCTACGAGCAGTACTTC.